This record concerns one TCR beta chain sequence. Profiling relied on immunoSEQ multiplex PCR, and the TCRdb table lists in-frame clones only, not all of them. This table holds roughly 34,000 clones, roughly 95% found once. The data originate from a study of T cells in tuberculosis. The CDR3 has 14 residues. V was pared by 2 bases and J by 3 bases, with 4 bases of the junction left unmatched. Germline V lookup: CDR1 KGHSH, CDR2 LQKENI. The J gene is TRBJ2-7, the V gene TRBV18; 7 nucleotides align to TRBD2. This receptor was identified in a donor between 10 and 35 years old with latent tuberculosis or without tuberculosis infection. The specimen was PBMCs. CDR3 protein: CASSPRGEGYEQYF. In nucleotides, the CDR3 is TGTGCCAGCTCACCAAGAGGGGAGGGCTACGAGCAGTACTTC.